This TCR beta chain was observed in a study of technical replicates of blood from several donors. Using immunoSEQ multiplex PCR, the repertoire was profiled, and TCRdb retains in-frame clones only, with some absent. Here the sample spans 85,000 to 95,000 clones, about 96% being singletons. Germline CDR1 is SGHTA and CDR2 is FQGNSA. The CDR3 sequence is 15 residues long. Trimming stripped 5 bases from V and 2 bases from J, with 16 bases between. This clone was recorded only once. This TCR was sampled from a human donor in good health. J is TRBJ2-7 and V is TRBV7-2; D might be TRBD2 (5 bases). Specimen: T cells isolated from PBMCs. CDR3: CASSVDSAAAYEQYF. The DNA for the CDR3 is TGTGCCAGCAGCGTCGATAGCGCCGCTGCCTACGAGCAGTACTTC.